Following are 28 T cell receptor beta chains from one sample sequenced in a study of beta chain features in type 1 diabetes. These receptors' targets are unknown. Sequencing targeted expressed TCRB transcripts, as all isolated RNA had been reverse transcribed. Generated by immunoSEQ multiplex PCR, the TCRdb table keeps only in-frame clones and is missing some. The sample consists of some 350,000 clones, approximately 13% of them appearing once. General study results and limits: All four CD4+ subsets of Type 1 diabetes patients contained TCRB CDR3s that were moderately but significantly shorter.

Input material: naive CD4+ T cells from blood. Every receptor here comes from a woman under 30 with type 1 diabetes.

The rearrangement links TRBV14 to TRBJ2-3; tentatively, D is TRBD2 (5 bases). The ends were cut back, 11 bases at V and 6 bases at J, with 18 bases in the middle. Germline loops: CDR1 SGHDN, CDR2 FVKESK. This CDR3 contains 13 residues. The CDR3 is CASGIPGSDTQYF. The CDR3 nucleotides read TGTGCCTCCGGGATCCCGGGGTCGGATACGCAGTATTTT.

The chain employs TRBV9 and TRBJ1-1; D is ambiguous. Per the germline V gene, CDR1 is SGDLS and CDR2 is YYNGEE. V lost 3 bases to trimming and J lost 2 bases, with 8 bases between them. This CDR3 has 13 amino acids. CDR3: CASSAEINTEAFF. DNA for the CDR3: TGTGCCAGCAGCGCCGAGATAAACACTGAAGCTTTCTTT. Together with reference TRBV9 and TRBJ1-1, the CDR3 gives the full variable domain: DSGVTQTPKHLITATGQRVTLRCSPRSGDLSVYWYQQSLDQGLQFLIQYYNGEERAKGNILERFSAQQFPDLHSELNLSSLELGDSALYFCASSAEINTEAFFGQGTRLTVV.

This CDR3 is CASSLGGTSVANEQFF. CDR3 in DNA: TGTGCCAGCAGCTTAGGAGGGACTAGCGTGGCCAATGAGCAGTTCTTC. The rearrangement uses TRBV7-9 and TRBJ2-1; 10 bases fit TRBD2. Germline values: CDR1 SEHNR, CDR2 FQNEAQ (reference sequence). With 1 base clipped from V and 6 bases from J, the junction kept 6 bases outside the gene matches. The CDR3 has 16 residues.

The chain carries TRBV15 and TRBJ2-5; a possible D gene is TRBD1 (6 bases). V shed 6 bases and J shed 5 bases, with 16 bases lying between them. The CDR3 runs 14 residues. Germline loops: CDR1 LNHNV, CDR2 YYDKDF (reference sequence). DNA for the CDR3: TGTGCCACCAGACAGAACAGGGTCGTGGAGACCCAGTACTTC. This gives the protein CATRQNRVVETQYF. Looking up the rest from reference TRBV15 and TRBJ2-5 gives the full variable domain: DAMVIQNPRYQVTQFGKPVTLSCSQTLNHNVMYWYQQKSSQAPKLLFHYYDKDFNNEADTPDNFQSRRPNTSFCFLDIRSPGLGDTAMYLCATRQNRVVETQYFGPGTRLLVL.

The sample holds a few counts of this clone. The chain links TRBV5-4 to TRBJ2-1; 8 bases are a match to TRBD2. The V segment lost 5 bases and the J segment 2 bases; nucleotides outside the gene matches: 3. This CDR3 region has 14 residues. The germline CDR1 and CDR2 sequences are SGHNT and YYREEE (reference sequence). The CDR3 region is CASSVSGAYNEQFF. The CDR3 DNA is TGTGCCAGCAGTGTTAGCGGGGCCTACAATGAGCAGTTCTTC.

This clone was seen a handful of times. The chain links TRBV7-2 to TRBJ2-7; possibly TRBD1 for D (7 bases). The CDR3 runs to 15 residues. Between the trimmed V and J ends, which lost 4 bases and 0 bases, there was a span of 13 bases. CDR1 is SGHTA, CDR2 FQGNSA, per germline. CDR3 residues: CASSSAGQSSYEQYF. The CDR3 region has the DNA TGTGCCAGCAGCTCGGCGGGACAGAGCTCCTACGAGCAGTACTTC.

This clone was seen a few times. V is TRBV28 and J is TRBJ1-2; 7 bases match TRBD1. V trimming: 7 bases; J trimming: 5 bases; junction bases outside the gene matches: 28. The CDR3 contains 20 residues. The germline CDR1 and CDR2 sequences are MDHEN and SYDVKM. CDR3: CASNIPSLGLVGDSIYGYTF. The DNA of the CDR3 is TGTGCCAGCAATATCCCTTCTTTGGGGCTCGTAGGGGACAGCATTTATGGCTACACCTTC.

J is TRBJ1-3 and V is TRBV5-1; D remains ambiguous. CDR3 length: 14 residues. V lost 4 bases to trimming and J lost 3 bases, with 11 bases between them. Germline lookup yields CDR1 SGHRS and CDR2 YFSETQ. This chain's CDR3 is CASSLDSFGNTIYF. The CDR3, as DNA: TGCGCCAGCAGCCTGGATTCGTTTGGAAACACCATATATTTT.

The chain employs TRBV18 and TRBJ2-7; 10 bases align to TRBD2. The CDR3 consists of 15 residues. Per germline, CDR1 KGHSH and CDR2 LQKENI. The V segment lost 0 bases and the J segment 4 bases; nucleotides outside the gene matches: 3. The CDR3 DNA is TGTGCCAGCTCACCACCGGGACTAGCGAATTACGAGCAGTACTTC. The encoded protein is CASSPPGLANYEQYF.

The chain links TRBV11-2 to TRBJ2-1, with D unclear. The germline V and J ends were trimmed by 3 bases and 4 bases, with 22 bases remaining between them. The CDR3 loop spans 18 amino acids. Germline V gene sequence: CDR1 SGHAT, CDR2 FQNNGV. Written as DNA, the CDR3 is TGTGCCAGCAGCTTCGGTCTTAGTACTACGCAGCTGTACAATGAGCAGTTCTTC. Translation: CASSFGLSTTQLYNEQFF.

The chain is built from TRBV5-5 and TRBJ2-1; D gene ambiguous. Germline lookup yields CDR1 SGHKS and CDR2 YYEKEE (reference sequence). CDR3 length: 13 amino acids. The V end lost 4 bases, the J end lost 2 bases, and 7 bases lay between the germline ends. The CDR3 nucleotides are TGTGCCAGCAGCCCGCTACCCTACAATGAGCAGTTCTTC. The encoded protein is CASSPLPYNEQFF.

The chain couples TRBV15 to TRBJ2-3; unclear D gene. CDR1 and CDR2 (germline): LNHNV, YYDKDF (reference sequence). V was clipped by 1 base and J by 1 base, with 6 bases between them. This CDR3 is built from 14 residues. This chain's CDR3 is CATSRATRTDTQYF. The DNA for the CDR3 is TGTGCCACCAGCAGAGCTACCCGCACAGATACGCAGTATTTT.

The chain combines TRBV27 with TRBJ1-1; TRBD1 aligns across 7 bases. Germline V gene lookup returns CDR1 MNHEY and CDR2 SMNVEV (reference sequence). V lost 5 bases to trimming and J lost 4 bases; unmatched junction nucleotides: 13. The CDR3 length is 16 residues. CDR3 coding DNA: TGTGCCAGCAGTGCCGACAGGGCCCCCATGACCACTGAAGCTTTCTTT. Translation: CASSADRAPMTTEAFF.

This clone has just a few counts. The chain has TRBV9 and TRBJ2-2; 7 bases fit TRBD1. J gave up 5 bases and V 1 base, and 2 bases lay outside the gene matches. The CDR3 has 14 residues. Germline V gene lookup returns CDR1 SGDLS and CDR2 YYNGEE. The CDR3 spells CASSVNRGTGELFF. In DNA, the CDR3 is TGTGCCAGCAGCGTAAACAGGGGAACCGGGGAGCTGTTTTTT.

This clone has just a few counts. J is TRBJ1-1 and V is TRBV21-1. TRBV21-1 is tagged as a pseudogene. The CDR3 contains 16 residues. The CDR3 coding sequence is TGTGCCAGCAGCACCAAAGGGGGGGGCTCCCCCACTGAAGCTTTCTTT. It is translated as CASSTKGGGSPTEAFF.

The V call is TRBV11-3, the J call TRBJ2-5; 7 bases are shared with TRBD2. After removal of 5 bases from V and 4 bases from J, the junction contained 4 bases not matched to a gene. Germline V gene sequence: CDR1 SGHNT, CDR2 YENEEA. This CDR3 has 13 residues. This CDR3 reads CASSPSGGETQYF. The DNA of the CDR3 is TGTGCCAGCAGCCCCTCGGGGGGAGAGACCCAGTACTTC.

This clone was counted between two and nine times. The chain uses TRBV15 and TRBJ2-1; 8 bases align to TRBD2. Germline V lookup: CDR1 LNHNV, CDR2 YYDKDF (reference sequence). V dropped 4 bases and J dropped 1; count of bases not matched to a gene: 9. This CDR3 is 17 amino acids long. CDR3 residues: CATSKKGGTRSYNEQFF. The CDR3 DNA follows: TGTGCCACCAGCAAAAAGGGCGGGACTAGGTCCTACAATGAGCAGTTCTTC.

J is TRBJ2-5 and V is TRBV19, with 13 bases lining up with TRBD2. The J segment lost 4 bases and the V segment lost 6 bases, leaving 2 bases of the junction unmatched. The CDR3 is 14 residues long. Germline CDR1 is LNHDA and CDR2 is SQIVND (reference sequence). The CDR3 region is CASSGLAGVETQYF. CDR3 coding DNA: TGTGCCAGTAGCGGACTAGCGGGAGTAGAGACCCAGTACTTC.

The chain couples TRBV15 to TRBJ2-6; possibly TRBD2 for D (5 bases). This CDR3 region has 17 residues. The ends were cut back, 3 bases at V and 3 bases at J, with 15 bases in the middle. The germline V gene has CDR1 LNHNV and CDR2 YYDKDF (reference sequence). The CDR3, as DNA: TGTGCCACCAGCAGGCCCACCGGGAAACTTGGGGCCAACGTCCTGACTTTC. It encodes CATSRPTGKLGANVLTF. Based on the CDR3 plus reference TRBV15 and TRBJ2-6, the full variable domain is DAMVIQNPRYQVTQFGKPVTLSCSQTLNHNVMYWYQQKSSQAPKLLFHYYDKDFNNEADTPDNFQSRRPNTSFCFLDIRSPGLGDTAMYLCATSRPTGKLGANVLTFGAGSRLTVL.

The chain links TRBV7-2 to TRBJ2-5; no definite D call. The V end lost 3 bases, the J end lost 3 bases, and 14 bases lay between the germline ends. Germline CDR1 reads SGHTA; CDR2 reads FQGNSA. CDR3 length equals 15 residues. The CDR3 DNA follows: TGTGCCAGCAGCTTCGACGGCCGAGCGAAAGAGACCCAGTACTTC. It yields the protein CASSFDGRAKETQYF. The complete variable domain, with remaining parts taken from reference TRBV7-2 and TRBJ2-5, reads GAGVSQSPSNKVTEKGKDVELRCDPISGHTALYWYRQSLGQGLEFLIYFQGNSAPDKSGLPSDRFSAERTGGSVSTLTIQRTQQEDSAVYLCASSFDGRAKETQYFGPGTRLLVL.

V and J are TRBV7-9 and TRBJ2-1, with 8 bases fitting TRBD2. Germline CDR1 SEHNR, CDR2 FQNEAQ (reference sequence). The CDR3 has 14 amino acids. V shed 1 base, J shed 11 bases, and the junction held 7 bases outside the gene matches. Here the CDR3 reads CASSLGGSGIKQFF. CDR3 DNA sequence: TGTGCCAGCAGCTTAGGCGGTAGCGGGATTAAGCAGTTCTTC.

The chain couples TRBV30 to TRBJ1-1, with D unclear. V was cut by 2 bases and J by 7 bases, with 14 bases left in between. Per germline, CDR1 GTSNPN and CDR2 SVGIG (reference sequence). The CDR3 consists of 13 residues. CDR3 sequence: CAWSLNGRGEAFF. The CDR3 DNA reads TGTGCCTGGAGTCTAAACGGACGGGGTGAAGCTTTCTTT.

CDR3 coding DNA: TGTGCCAGCAGCTGTGGGACAGATAACTACAATGAGCAGTTCTTC. It specifies CASSCGTDNYNEQFF. The gene calls are TRBV7-4 and TRBJ2-1, with 7 positions matching TRBD1. The CDR3 has 15 residues. Per the germline V gene, CDR1 is SGHVT and CDR2 is SQSDAQ. With V trimmed by 4 bases and J by 3 bases, 6 bases remained unmatched.

The rearrangement uses TRBV29-1 and TRBJ1-1, with D tentatively TRBD1 (5 bases). The CDR3 spans 11 residues. Germline assignment: CDR1 SQVTM and CDR2 ANQGSEA. V gave up 5 bases and J gave up 7 bases, with 11 bases separating them. CDR3 amino acids: CSVQGSNEAFF. CDR3 nucleotide sequence: TGCAGCGTTCAGGGTTCTAATGAAGCTTTCTTT.

There are a few counts of this clone. The chain is built from TRBV2 and TRBJ2-7, with D perhaps matching TRBD1 (5 bases). The CDR3 totals 12 residues. The germline V and J ends were trimmed by 7 bases and 3 bases, with 10 bases remaining between them. Germline CDR1 SNHLY, CDR2 FYNNEI. For the CDR3, the DNA is TGTGCCAGCAACAGGTACCACTACGAGCAGTACTTC. This translates into CASNRYHYEQYF.

The chain uses TRBV28 and TRBJ2-7, with 11 bases matching TRBD2. This CDR3 has 15 amino acids. V lost 4 bases to trimming and J lost 0 bases; unmatched junction nucleotides: 2. The V gene's germline CDR1 is MDHEN and CDR2 SYDVKM. The CDR3 coding sequence is TGTGCCAGCAGTTGGACTAGCGGGCCCTCCTACGAGCAGTACTTC. Translation: CASSWTSGPSYEQYF.

This clone was seen more than once but under ten times. The rearrangement uses TRBV25-1 and TRBJ2-1; TRBD1 is a possible D gene (5 bases). CDR3 length: 15 residues. Trimming left V 2 bases short and J 5 bases short, with 13 bases between. CDR1 and CDR2 from the germline V gene are MGHDK and SYGVNS. In nucleotides, the CDR3 is TGTGCCAGCAGTGAAAGTGGAAAGGGGAACAATGAGCAGTTCTTC. Its protein product is CASSESGKGNNEQFF.

This chain uses TRBV15 with TRBJ2-1; 10 bases fit TRBD2. Germline trimming cut 4 bases from V and 0 bases from J; bases unmatched to any gene: 9. Germline V gene sequence: CDR1 LNHNV, CDR2 YYDKDF (reference sequence). The CDR3 is 18 residues long. The DNA for the CDR3 is TGTGCCACCAGCACCCGAGGACTAGCGGAAAGCTCCTACAATGAGCAGTTCTTC. Residues: CATSTRGLAESSYNEQFF. Full variable domain (remainder filled in from reference TRBV15 and TRBJ2-1): DAMVIQNPRYQVTQFGKPVTLSCSQTLNHNVMYWYQQKSSQAPKLLFHYYDKDFNNEADTPDNFQSRRPNTSFCFLDIRSPGLGDTAMYLCATSTRGLAESSYNEQFFGPGTRLTVL.